This T cell receptor (beta chain) comes out of a study of blood T cell repertoires in COVID-19 (TCRdb year 2020). Turning to the overall study: Collaborator samples came from the United States, Italy and Spain and covered acute and convalescent phases of COVID-19. Nearly every sample came with metadata listing a de-identified subject ID, COVID-19 status, age in years and sex. The material from the prospective study consisted of cDNA or gDNA derived from T cells, B-cell-depleted T cells, or PBMCs. Subjects who had been exposed to COVID-19, were actively infected with it, or had recovered from it provided the deeply sampled blood TCRbeta repertoires that made up the dataset. The repertoires were released in a freely available public database intended as a resource for research on the immune response to SARS-CoV-2. The samples were drawn from the first 160 participants of the ongoing ImmuneRACE study and from 1,254 subjects provided by 6 global collaborators. Where HLA class I and class II types were available, the types were taken from metadata supplied by the sample provider, not from assay-based typing. Points the paper makes about the study in general: The amount of clinical and demographic metadata varied by source and participant and was provided uncurated.

The collaborating institutions used their own protocols to collect whole blood in K2EDTA tubes. For TCRbeta analysis, collaborator samples were shipped as frozen whole blood, as isolated PBMCs, or as DNA extracted from either sample type. About this clone: The antigen it binds to is not known. Per-base quality was not reported, and no clone a single base away is much larger than it.

CDR1 MGHRA and CDR2 YSYEKL were looked up in the germline V gene. The V end gives up 4 bases and the J end 4 bases, leaving 2 bases in the junction not matched to a gene. From its cysteine to its phenylalanine, the CDR3 spans 14 amino acids. The DNA shown is the 42-base CDR3, in frame from base 1. TCRbeta CDR3 regions were amplified from genomic DNA using the immunoSEQ Assay, a bias-controlled multiplex PCR. Concerning the study's data processing: Nucleated cell counts per sample were estimated from amplification of reference gene primers within the assay. To quantify the absolute abundance of each unique TCRbeta CDR3 rearrangement, sequence reads were collapsed and filtered. For each sample, productive Simpson clonality was calculated as the square root of Simpson's diversity index over productive rearrangements. Sourced from immuneACCESS, this table was stored by TCRdb with only in-frame sequences that have V and J called. A share of the clones is absent; for the studies checked, an unresolved V gene accounts for under half, and the remainder has no known explanation. Clone size and V and J calls were adopted from that table, with D and trimming inferred from the DNA. This sample comprises some 25,000 clones, about 85% of them detected only once. Around 50% of the sample is taken by the ten largest.

The sample consisted of peripheral blood. The sequence derives from a man between 45 and 60 years old with active or convalescent COVID-19. The V and J genes are TRBV4-1 and TRBJ2-4; the junction holds 9 bases that match TRBD1. The nucleotides are TGCGCCAGCAGCCCTGGGACAGGGAAAAACATTCAGTACTTC. This yields the protein CASSPGTGKNIQYF.